These T cell receptor beta chains were read from a single sample in a study of cytomegalovirus exposure and HLA in healthy donors. Repertoires were generated with immunoSEQ multiplex PCR, while TCRdb's copy carries only in-frame clones and drops some. Of about 65,000 clones listed, less than 65% were seen once; the top ten hold around 2.7%. The source material was PBMCs. The origin of the receptors is a man aged 25 to 45 in good health and CMV-seronegative. The CDR3 runs from the conserved cysteine through the conserved F or W. The D gene is left open where the match is weak. Part of the rows lack a size; the others show once, few, many or a class for expanded clones.

TRBD1 TRBJ1-1 TRBV5-1 once TGCGCCAGCAGCCCCGCCGGGACAGGGAATACTGAAGCTTTCTTT CASSPAGTGNTEAFF
TRBD2 TRBJ2-5 TRBV6-1 NA TGTGCCAGCAATCGGGAGCGGGGACAAGAGACCCAGTACTTC CASNRERGQETQYF
NA TRBJ1-1 TRBV5-1 NA TGCGCCAGCAGCTTCTCGACAGGCCTCATGAACACTGAAGCTTTCTTT CASSFSTGLMNTEAFF
NA TRBJ1-2 TRBV11-2 NA TGTGCCAGCAGCTTAGCATTTCAGATCGCAGGGGACTATGGCTACACCTTC CASSLAFQIAGDYGYTF
NA TRBJ1-6 TRBV9 once TGTGCCAGCAGCGTAGACCCCGCCGGGTCCCTCCACTTT CASSVDPAGSLHF
NA TRBJ2-6 TRBV4-1 few TGCGCCAGCAGCCCTGAGGAGCGTTCTGGGGCCAACGTCCTGACTTTC CASSPEERSGANVLTF
NA TRBJ2-2 TRBV6-1 few TGTGCCAGCAGTACAAGGAACACCGGGGAGCTGTTTTTT CASSTRNTGELFF
TRBD2 TRBJ2-1 TRBV6-5 NA TGTGCCAGCAGCCCGGGAGGGTACAATGAGCAGTTCTTC CASSPGGYNEQFF
NA TRBJ2-7 TRBV5-1 few TGCGCCAGCAGCTTGGGCGGCAGGGAAGAGCAGTACTTC CASSLGGREEQYF
TRBD1 TRBJ1-6 TRBV4-2 NA TGTGCCAGCAGCCAAGATGAACAGGGGGGCTATAATTCACCCCTCCACTTT CASSQDEQGGYNSPLHF
NA TRBJ1-1 TRBV9 NA TGTGCCAGCAGCGTAGGGAGCGGCACCGAAGCTTTCTTT CASSVGSGTEAFF
NA TRBJ2-3 TRBV30 NA TGTGCCTGGAGTGCCTTAAACTATACGCAGTATTTT CAWSALNYTQYF
TRBD1 TRBJ1-6 TRBV5-6 NA TGTGCCAGCAGGCACGACAGGGGGCGCGATTCACCCCTCCACTTT CASRHDRGRDSPLHF
NA TRBJ2-5 TRBV6-1 NA TGTGCCAGCAGTGAAGGGACAGTATACCAAGAGACCCAGTACTTC CASSEGTVYQETQYF
NA TRBJ2-1 TRBV6-5 NA TGTGCCACCTCCCCTCAGGGAGGATACAATGAGCAGTTCTTC CATSPQGGYNEQFF
TRBD1 TRBJ1-1 TRBV27 NA TGTGCCAGCAGTCCCTGGGACAGCAACACTGAAGCTTTCTTT CASSPWDSNTEAFF
NA TRBJ1-4 TRBV6-5 few TGTGCCAGCAGTTACGGAGGGGCGGATGAAAAACTGTTTTTT CASSYGGADEKLFF
NA TRBJ2-3 TRBV9 once TGTGCCAGCAGCGTAGAACTAGCCGTGGGTACGCAGTATTTT CASSVELAVGTQYF
TRBD1 TRBJ2-7 TRBV7-9 NA TGTGCCAGCAGCCCAAGACAGGGCCCCTACGAGCAGTACTTC CASSPRQGPYEQYF
NA TRBJ2-5 TRBV5-4 NA TGTGCCAGCAGCCCTAACGTAGACAGACAAGAGACCCAGTACTTC CASSPNVDRQETQYF
NA TRBJ2-5 TRBV18 NA TGTGCCAGCTCACCAAACTCCGGGGAGACCCAGTACTTC CASSPNSGETQYF
NA TRBJ1-6 TRBV6-5 few TGTGCCAGCATCCTCTATGATAATTCACCCCTCCACTTT CASILYDNSPLHF
TRBD1 TRBJ1-6 TRBV13 NA TGTGCCAGCAGCTTGGGGACAGGCTCCTATAATTCACCCCTCCACTTT CASSLGTGSYNSPLHF
NA TRBJ1-5 TRBV7-9 once TGTGCCAGCAGCTTAGGGGACACTCAGCCCCAGCATTTT CASSLGDTQPQHF
NA TRBJ2-2 TRBV7-6 NA TGTGCCAGCAGCTTTGCCGAGACTAACACCGGGGAGCTGTTTTTT CASSFAETNTGELFF
NA TRBJ2-5 TRBV15 NA TGTGCCACCAGCAGAGATGGAGTCTTCCAAGAGACCCAGTACTTC CATSRDGVFQETQYF
NA TRBJ1-1 TRBV13 many TGTGCCAGCAGCTTGGGCTACAAGAACACTGAAGCTTTCTTT CASSLGYKNTEAFF
NA TRBJ2-7 TRBV19 once TGTGCCAGTAGTCCAACACAGGGATCCTACGAGCAGTACTTC CASSPTQGSYEQYF
NA TRBJ1-6 TRBV9 few TGTGCCAGCAGCCCCCGGAGGGTTGATTCACCCCTCCACTTT CASSPRRVDSPLHF
NA TRBJ1-4 TRBV2 NA TGTGCCAGCAGTAGCGACAGGCATGAAAAACTGTTTTTT CASSSDRHEKLFF
TRBD1 TRBJ2-1 TRBV7-8 NA TGTGCCAGCAGCTCAAGACAGGGCGCCTACAATGAGCAGTTCTTC CASSSRQGAYNEQFF
NA TRBJ1-2 TRBV10-1 NA TGCGCCAGCAGGACTGTTAATTATGGCTACACCTTC CASRTVNYGYTF
TRBD1 TRBJ1-5 TRBV19 NA TGTGCCAGTAGACCAGGGGGCGGCAATCAGCCCCAGCATTTT CASRPGGGNQPQHF
TRBD1 TRBJ2-5 TRBV5-1 NA TGCGCCAGCAGCTTGGAACAGGGGGCGAGAGAGACCCAGTACTTC CASSLEQGARETQYF
NA TRBJ2-7 TRBV30 once TGTGCCTGGAGTTCGCAGACGGGAGTATCCTACGAGCAGTACTTC CAWSSQTGVSYEQYF
NA TRBJ1-5 TRBV27 NA TGTGCCAGCAGATGGGGGTACCAGGGGCCCCAACATTTT CASRWGYQGPQHF
NA TRBJ2-7 TRBV19 NA TGTGCCAGTAGCCGGGAACGGGACGAGCAGTACTTC CASSRERDEQYF
NA TRBJ1-5 TRBV27 once TGTGCCAGCGGAATACGGGGTAATCAGCCCCAGCATTTT CASGIRGNQPQHF
NA TRBJ2-2 TRBV10-3 few TGTGCCATCAGGGAACAGGGAACACTCAACACCGGGGAGCTGTTTTTT CAIREQGTLNTGELFF